What follows are 4 T cell receptor beta chains derived from one specimen sequenced in a study of T cell repertoires in cytomegalovirus infection. TCRdb re-called the reads with MiXCR, one entry per CDR3 protein. The table includes about 310,000 distinct CDR3 sequences, about 9.2% detected once. Sample: PBMCs. These receptors were obtained from a human donor in good health (CMV status not recorded). Some clones in this sample may be carry-over from other donors' samples.

This clonotype was seen repeatedly, ten times or more. V gene TRBV4-3 combines with J gene TRBJ1-2; D is perhaps TRBD1 (6 bases). Germline CDR1 reads LGHNA; CDR2 reads YSLEER. Trimming left V 0 bases short and J 4 bases short, with 18 bases between. This CDR3 is built from 17 residues. The CDR3 reads CASSQDRWGHQPYGYTF. The CDR3 bases are TGCGCCAGCAGCCAAGATCGCTGGGGGCACCAGCCCTATGGCTACACCTTC.

Many counts were recorded for this clonotype. The J gene is TRBJ2-2, the V gene TRBV2; D gene unclear. From germline, CDR1 is SNHLY and CDR2 FYNNEI. V dropped 3 bases and J dropped 0 bases, with 5 bases sitting between them. The CDR3 is 14 residues long. CDR3 region: CASSELANTGELFF. The CDR3 DNA sequence: TGTGCCAGCAGTGAGCTTGCGAACACCGGGGAGCTGTTTTTT.

This clonotype was recorded at least ten times. The genes are TRBV28 and TRBJ1-1; unclear D gene. The CDR3 length is 11 residues. The germline gives CDR1 MDHEN, CDR2 SYDVKM. The V gene lost 8 bases and the J gene lost 11 bases, with 15 bases spanning the gap. CDR3 region: CASQDRLSAFF. The DNA of the CDR3 is TGTGCCAGCCAAGACCGGCTGAGTGCTTTCTTT.

This clonotype was observed at least ten times. The chain uses TRBV27 and TRBJ1-5; 7 nucleotides agree with TRBD1. CDR3 length equals 17 residues. Germline V lookup: CDR1 MNHEY, CDR2 SMNVEV (reference sequence). The trim removed 5 bases at V and 3 bases at J, leaving 13 bases unmatched. The CDR3 DNA sequence: TGTGCCAGCAGTCCTTCATTCGACGGACAGGACAATCAGCCCCAGCATTTT. Translated: CASSPSFDGQDNQPQHF.